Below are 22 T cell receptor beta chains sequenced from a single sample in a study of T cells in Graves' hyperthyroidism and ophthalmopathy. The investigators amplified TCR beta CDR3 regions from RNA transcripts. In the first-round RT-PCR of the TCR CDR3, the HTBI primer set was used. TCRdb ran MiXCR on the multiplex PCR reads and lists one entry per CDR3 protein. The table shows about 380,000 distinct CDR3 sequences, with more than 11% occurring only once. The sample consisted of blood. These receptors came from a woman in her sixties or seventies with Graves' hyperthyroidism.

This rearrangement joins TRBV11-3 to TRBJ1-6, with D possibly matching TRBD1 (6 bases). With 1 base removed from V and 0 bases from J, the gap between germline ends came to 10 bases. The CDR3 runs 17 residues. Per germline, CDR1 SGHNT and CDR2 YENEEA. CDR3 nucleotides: TGTGCCAGCAGCTTAGGGGGGGCCCGCTCCTATAATTCACCCCTCCACTTT. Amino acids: CASSLGGARSYNSPLHF.

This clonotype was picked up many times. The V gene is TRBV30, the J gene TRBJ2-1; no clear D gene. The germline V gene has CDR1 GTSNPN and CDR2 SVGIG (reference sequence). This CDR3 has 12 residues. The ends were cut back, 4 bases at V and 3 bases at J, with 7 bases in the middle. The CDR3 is CAWNYSYNEQFF. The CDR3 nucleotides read TGTGCCTGGAATTACAGCTACAATGAGCAGTTCTTC.

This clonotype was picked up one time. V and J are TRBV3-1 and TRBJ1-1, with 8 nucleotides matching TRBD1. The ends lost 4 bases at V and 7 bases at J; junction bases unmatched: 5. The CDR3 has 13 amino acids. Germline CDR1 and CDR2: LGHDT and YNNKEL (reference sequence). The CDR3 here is CASSLDRGNEAFF. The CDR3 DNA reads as TGTGCCAGCAGCCTTGACAGGGGAAATGAAGCTTTCTTT. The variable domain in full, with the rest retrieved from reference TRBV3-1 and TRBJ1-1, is DTAVSQTPKYLVTQMGNDKSIKCEQNLGHDTMYWYKQDSKKFLKIMFSYNNKELIINETVPNRFSPKSPDKAHLNLHINSLELGDSAVYFCASSLDRGNEAFFGQGTRLTVV.

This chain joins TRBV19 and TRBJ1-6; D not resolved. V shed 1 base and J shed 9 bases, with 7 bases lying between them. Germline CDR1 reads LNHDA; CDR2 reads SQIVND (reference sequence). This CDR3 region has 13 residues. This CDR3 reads CASSIAGFSPLHF. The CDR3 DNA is TGTGCCAGTAGTATAGCAGGATTTTCACCCCTCCACTTT. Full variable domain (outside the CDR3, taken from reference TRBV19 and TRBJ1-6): DGGITQSPKYLFRKEGQNVTLSCEQNLNHDAMYWYRQDPGQGLRLIYYSQIVNDFQKGDIAEGYSVSREKKESFPLTVTSAQKNPTAFYLCASSIAGFSPLHFGNGTRLTVT.

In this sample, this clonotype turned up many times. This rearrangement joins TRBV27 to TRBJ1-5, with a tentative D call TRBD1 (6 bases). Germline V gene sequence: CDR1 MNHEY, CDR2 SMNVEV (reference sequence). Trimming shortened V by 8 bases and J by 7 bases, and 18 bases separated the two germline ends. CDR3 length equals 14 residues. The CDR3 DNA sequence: TGTGCCAGCTCTTCAGCGGGGGGCAGACAGCCCCAGCATTTT. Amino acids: CASSSAGGRQPQHF.

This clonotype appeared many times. CDR3 residues: CASRELRAGWTEQYF. In DNA form, the CDR3 reads TGCGCCAGCAGGGAGCTTCGGGCAGGTTGGACCGAGCAGTACTTC. The chain is built from TRBV5-1 and TRBJ2-7, with unresolved D. Germline V lookup: CDR1 SGHRS, CDR2 YFSETQ. V was trimmed by 5 bases and J by 6 bases, leaving 21 bases between them. There are 15 residues in the CDR3. Complete variable domain (other parts from reference TRBV5-1 and TRBJ2-7): KAGVTQTPRYLIKTRGQQVTLSCSPISGHRSVSWYQQTPGQGLQFLFEYFSETQRNKGNFPGRFSGRQFSNSRSEMNVSTLELGDSALYLCASRELRAGWTEQYFGPGTRLTVT.

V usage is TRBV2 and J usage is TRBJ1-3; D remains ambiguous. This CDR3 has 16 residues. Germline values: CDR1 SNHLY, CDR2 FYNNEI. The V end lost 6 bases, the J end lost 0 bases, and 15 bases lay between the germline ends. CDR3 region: CASSAQGVTSGNTIYF. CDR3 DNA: TGTGCCAGCAGCGCCCAAGGAGTAACCTCTGGAAACACCATATATTTT.

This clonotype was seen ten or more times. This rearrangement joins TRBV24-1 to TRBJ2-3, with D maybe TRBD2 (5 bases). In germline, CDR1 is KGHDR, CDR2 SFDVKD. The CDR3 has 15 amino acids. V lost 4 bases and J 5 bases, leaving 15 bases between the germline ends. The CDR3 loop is CATSDPGRRGDTQYF. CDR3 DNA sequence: TGTGCCACCAGTGACCCCGGGCGTCGGGGAGATACGCAGTATTTT.

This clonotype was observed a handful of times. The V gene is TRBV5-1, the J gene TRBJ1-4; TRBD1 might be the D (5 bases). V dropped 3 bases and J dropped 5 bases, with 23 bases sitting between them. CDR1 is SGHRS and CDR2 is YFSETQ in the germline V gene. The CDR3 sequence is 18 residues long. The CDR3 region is CASSSTAGPGFRNEKLFF. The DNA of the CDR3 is TGCGCCAGCAGCTCGACAGCCGGTCCGGGGTTTAGAAATGAAAAACTGTTTTTT.

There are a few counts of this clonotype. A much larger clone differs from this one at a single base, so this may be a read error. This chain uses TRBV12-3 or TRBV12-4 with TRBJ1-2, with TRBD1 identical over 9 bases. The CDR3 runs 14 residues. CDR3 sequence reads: CASSLNRGQDGHTF. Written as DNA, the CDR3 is TGTGCCAGCAGTTTGAACAGGGGGCAGGATGGCCACACCTTC.

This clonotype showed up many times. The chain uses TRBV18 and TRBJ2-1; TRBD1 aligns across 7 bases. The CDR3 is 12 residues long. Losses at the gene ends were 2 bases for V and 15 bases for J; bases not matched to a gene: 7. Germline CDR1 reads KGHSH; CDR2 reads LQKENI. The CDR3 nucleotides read TGTGCCAGCTCACCAGCCTCAGGGGGATCGTTCTTC. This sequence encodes CASSPASGGSFF.

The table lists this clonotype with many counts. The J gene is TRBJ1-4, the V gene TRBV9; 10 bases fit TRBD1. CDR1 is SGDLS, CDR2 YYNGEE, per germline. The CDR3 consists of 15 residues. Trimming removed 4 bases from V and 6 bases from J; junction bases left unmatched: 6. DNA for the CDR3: TGTGCCAGCAGCCAATCGACAGGGGGCGATGAAAAACTGTTTTTT. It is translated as CASSQSTGGDEKLFF.

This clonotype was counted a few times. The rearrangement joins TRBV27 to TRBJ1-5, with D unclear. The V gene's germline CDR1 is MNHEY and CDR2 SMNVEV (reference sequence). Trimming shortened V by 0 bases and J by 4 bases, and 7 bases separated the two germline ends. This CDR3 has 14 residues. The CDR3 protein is CASSLSFRNQPQHF. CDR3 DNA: TGTGCCAGCAGTTTATCGTTCCGGAATCAGCCCCAGCATTTT.

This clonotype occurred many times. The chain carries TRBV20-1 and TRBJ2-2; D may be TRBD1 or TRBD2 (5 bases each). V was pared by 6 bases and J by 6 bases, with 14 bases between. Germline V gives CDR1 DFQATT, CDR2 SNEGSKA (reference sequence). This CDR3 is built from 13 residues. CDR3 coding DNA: TGCAGTGCACCAGAGGGGTCCTCCGGGGAGCTGTTTTTT. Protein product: CSAPEGSSGELFF.

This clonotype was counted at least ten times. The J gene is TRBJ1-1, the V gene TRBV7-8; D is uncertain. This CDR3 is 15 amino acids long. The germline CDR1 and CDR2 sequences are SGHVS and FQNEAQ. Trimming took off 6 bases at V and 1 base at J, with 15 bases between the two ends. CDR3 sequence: CASRIGRIGNTEAFF. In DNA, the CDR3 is TGTGCCAGCAGGATCGGGAGGATCGGGAACACTGAAGCTTTCTTT. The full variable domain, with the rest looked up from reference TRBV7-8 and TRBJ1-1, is GAGVSQSPRYKVAKRGQDVALRCDPISGHVSLFWYQQALGQGPEFLTYFQNEAQLDKSGLPSDRFFAERPEGSVSTLKIQRTQQEDSAVYLCASRIGRIGNTEAFFGQGTRLTVV.

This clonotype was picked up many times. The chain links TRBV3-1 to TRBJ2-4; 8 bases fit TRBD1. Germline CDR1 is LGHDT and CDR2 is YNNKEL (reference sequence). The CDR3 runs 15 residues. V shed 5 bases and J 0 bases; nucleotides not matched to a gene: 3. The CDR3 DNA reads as TGTGCCAGCAGCGGACAGGGTTTAGCCAAAAACATTCAGTACTTC. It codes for CASSGQGLAKNIQYF.

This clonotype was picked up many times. DNA of the CDR3: TGCAGTGCTAGAGATCTTGTGACCTACAATGAGCAGTTCTTC. Translation: CSARDLVTYNEQFF. The rearrangement joins TRBV20-1 to TRBJ2-1, with no clear D. This CDR3 contains 14 residues. Per germline, CDR1 DFQATT and CDR2 SNEGSKA (reference sequence). V lost 0 bases to trimming and J lost 2 bases, with 8 bases between them.

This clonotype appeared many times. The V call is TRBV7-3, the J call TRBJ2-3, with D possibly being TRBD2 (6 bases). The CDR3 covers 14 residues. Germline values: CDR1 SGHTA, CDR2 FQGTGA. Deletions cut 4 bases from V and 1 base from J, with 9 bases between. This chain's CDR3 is CASSSGEGTDTQYF. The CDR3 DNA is TGTGCCAGCAGCTCGGGAGAAGGCACAGATACGCAGTATTTT.

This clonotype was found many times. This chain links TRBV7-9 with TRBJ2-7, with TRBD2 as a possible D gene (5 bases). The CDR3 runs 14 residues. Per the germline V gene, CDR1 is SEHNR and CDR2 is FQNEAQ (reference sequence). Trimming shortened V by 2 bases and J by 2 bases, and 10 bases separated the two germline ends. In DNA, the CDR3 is TGTGCCAGCAGCTTATCTAGCTGGCCCTACGAGCAGTACTTC. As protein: CASSLSSWPYEQYF.

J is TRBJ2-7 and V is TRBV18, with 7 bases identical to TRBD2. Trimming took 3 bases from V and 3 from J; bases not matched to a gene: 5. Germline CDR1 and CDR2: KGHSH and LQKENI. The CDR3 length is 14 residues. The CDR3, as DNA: TGTGCCAGCTCACCGGATAGCGGGTTCTACGAGCAGTACTTC. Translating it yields CASSPDSGFYEQYF.

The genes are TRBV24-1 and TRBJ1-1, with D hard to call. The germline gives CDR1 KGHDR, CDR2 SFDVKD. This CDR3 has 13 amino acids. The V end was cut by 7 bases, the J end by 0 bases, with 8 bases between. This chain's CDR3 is CATRKGMNTEAFF. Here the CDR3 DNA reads TGTGCCACCAGGAAGGGAATGAACACTGAAGCTTTCTTT.

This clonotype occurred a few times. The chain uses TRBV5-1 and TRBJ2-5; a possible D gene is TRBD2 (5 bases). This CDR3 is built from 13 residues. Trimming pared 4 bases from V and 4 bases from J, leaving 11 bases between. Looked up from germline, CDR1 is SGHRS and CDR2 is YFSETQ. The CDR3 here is CASSSEGRETQYF. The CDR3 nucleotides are TGCGCCAGCAGCAGCGAGGGTCGAGAGACCCAGTACTTC.